These 30 T cell receptor beta chains share one sample of origin, sequenced in a study of cytomegalovirus exposure and HLA in healthy donors. PCR amplification relied on 60 Vbeta primers (plus 13 Jbeta primers). Assay: immunoSEQ multiplex PCR; the TCRdb copy retains only in-frame clones and omits some. This repertoire shows about 160,000 clones, around 68% found once; its top ten account for 2.8%. Sequencing input: PBMCs. The receptors were sampled from a woman aged 40 to 50 in good health and CMV-seropositive.

The gene calls are TRBV27 and TRBJ2-2; 9 positions match TRBD2. The CDR3 extends over 16 amino acids. Germline trimming cut 0 bases from V and 2 bases from J; bases unmatched to any gene: 1. CDR1 is MNHEY, CDR2 SMNVEV, per germline (reference sequence). CDR3 nucleotides: TGTGCCAGCAGTTTATCTAGCGGGGGAAACACCGGGGAGCTGTTTTTT. Translating it yields CASSLSSGGNTGELFF.

The table lists this clone with a few counts. This rearrangement joins TRBV5-1 to TRBJ2-7; no clear D. The CDR3 is made up of 14 amino acids. The V end was cut by 0 bases, the J end by 0 bases, with 7 bases between. CDR1 and CDR2 from the germline V gene are SGHRS and YFSETQ. The CDR3 region is CASSLDTPSYEQYF. Written as DNA, the CDR3 is TGCGCCAGCAGCTTGGACACCCCCTCCTACGAGCAGTACTTC.

As DNA, the CDR3 is TGTGCCAGCAGTTTAAGACAGAGCAATCAGCCCCAGCATTTT. Translating it yields CASSLRQSNQPQHF. The chain combines TRBV7-8 with TRBJ1-5, with a weak D call TRBD1 (5 bases). Trimming took 6 bases from V and 1 from J, leaving 10 bases between them. The CDR3 is made up of 14 amino acids. Germline CDR1 is SGHVS and CDR2 is FQNEAQ. The full variable domain, its missing parts supplied by reference TRBV7-8 and TRBJ1-5, is GAGVSQSPRYKVAKRGQDVALRCDPISGHVSLFWYQQALGQGPEFLTYFQNEAQLDKSGLPSDRFFAERPEGSVSTLKIQRTQQEDSAVYLCASSLRQSNQPQHFGDGTRLSIL.

Concerning this clone: The junction departs from the called germline gene at one end, perhaps through a read error. The chain is built from TRBV27 and TRBJ1-5, with a tentative D call TRBD1 (5 bases). This CDR3 comprises 14 residues. Germline CDR1 MNHEY, CDR2 SMNVEV (reference sequence). This CDR3 reads CASSSQATGQPQNF. CDR3 DNA sequence: TGTGCCAGCAGTTCACAGGCGACCGGTCAGCCCCAGAATTTT.

The CDR3 nucleotides are TGTGCCAGCAAACCCAACAACCCCGGACAGCGTGAAGCTTTCTTT. It specifies CASKPNNPGQREAFF. The chain carries TRBV6-5 and TRBJ1-1; a possible D gene is TRBD1 (6 bases). This CDR3 is 15 amino acids long. V was trimmed by 7 bases and J by 7 bases, leaving 22 bases between them. CDR1 and CDR2 from the germline V gene are MNHEY and SVGAGI.

V usage is TRBV28 and J usage is TRBJ2-5; a weak D match, TRBD1 (6 bases). With 4 bases removed from V and 5 bases from J, the gap between germline ends came to 23 bases. Per germline, CDR1 MDHEN and CDR2 SYDVKM. The CDR3 is made up of 17 amino acids. CDR3 nucleotide sequence: TGTGCCAGCAGTTCCCGCCGATCAACAGGGATTGAGGAGACCCAGTACTTC. This encodes CASSSRRSTGIEETQYF.

The genes are TRBV5-6 and TRBJ1-2; TRBD1 aligns across 9 bases. J lost 7 bases, V lost 1 base, and 5 bases had no gene match. CDR3 length: 14 amino acids. Germline V gene lookup returns CDR1 SGHDT and CDR2 YYEEEE. The CDR3 is CASSLLQGASGYTF. The CDR3 region has the DNA TGTGCCAGCAGCTTGTTACAGGGGGCTAGTGGCTACACCTTC.

This clone was recorded only once. The chain combines TRBV7-2 with TRBJ1-5, with D uncertain. CDR3 length equals 12 residues. Germline CDR1 and CDR2: SGHTA and FQGNSA. Trimming removed 5 bases at V and 3 bases at J, with 5 bases between. CDR3 sequence: CASSPNNQPQHF. CDR3 nucleotides: TGTGCCAGCAGCCCTAACAATCAGCCCCAGCATTTT.

This clone has only a few counts. V and J are TRBV28 and TRBJ1-1; 8 nucleotides agree with TRBD1. Trimming at V came to 10 bases and at J to 5 bases, leaving 9 bases not matched to a gene. Looked up from germline, CDR1 is MDHEN and CDR2 is SYDVKM. This CDR3 comprises 13 residues. The CDR3 DNA sequence: TGTGCCACATTTCAGGGGGCGGGTACTGAAGCTTTCTTT. This gives the protein CATFQGAGTEAFF.

CDR3 sequence (DNA): TGTGCCAGCAGCTTCACGGGAGGGTGGAATGAGCAGTTCTTC. Translated, it gives CASSFTGGWNEQFF. The V call is TRBV5-4, the J call TRBJ2-1; 8 nucleotides agree with TRBD2. J lost 7 bases, V lost 2 bases, and 5 bases had no gene match. CDR3 length equals 14 residues. Germline V gene data show CDR1 as SGHNT and CDR2 as YYREEE (reference sequence).

There are a few counts of this clone. The chain joins TRBV6-1 to TRBJ2-5, with 8 nucleotides matching TRBD2. The V gene end was trimmed by 7 bases and the J gene end by 4 bases; junction bases not matched to a gene: 11. Germline assignment: CDR1 MNHNS and CDR2 SASEGT. CDR3 length: 15 residues. CDR3 coding DNA: TGTGCCAGCACCAGACGGGGGGGGGCGGGAGAGACCCAGTACTTC. Its protein product is CASTRRGGAGETQYF.

V usage is TRBV4-3 and J usage is TRBJ2-3, with D unresolved. The V gene's germline CDR1 is LGHNA and CDR2 YSLEER. Between the trimmed V and J ends, which lost 1 base and 3 bases, there was a span of 11 bases. This CDR3 is 15 amino acids long. The CDR3 reads CASSQGSGRTDTQYF. The CDR3 DNA reads as TGCGCCAGCAGCCAAGGTTCTGGTCGGACAGATACGCAGTATTTT.

The rearrangement joins TRBV7-9 to TRBJ1-1; D is uncertain. The CDR3 is 15 residues long. Trimming stripped 2 bases from V and 0 bases from J, with 10 bases between. Germline CDR1 is SEHNR and CDR2 is FQNEAQ (reference sequence). CDR3 nucleotides: TGTGCCAGCAGCTTATCCACGACTATGAACACTGAAGCTTTCTTT. It encodes CASSLSTTMNTEAFF.

The rearrangement joins TRBV4-1 to TRBJ1-6, with D possibly being TRBD1 (6 bases). V lost 1 base and J lost 4, with 8 bases in between. CDR1 is MGHRA and CDR2 is YSYEKL in the germline V gene. CDR3 length: 15 amino acids. CDR3 sequence (DNA): TGCGCCAGCAGCCAAGGGACAGTTTATAATTCACCCCTCCACTTT. Its protein is CASSQGTVYNSPLHF.

The CDR3 sequence is CASSLTGLGNTEAFF. CDR3 nucleotide sequence: TGTGCCAGCAGCCTTACGGGTTTAGGGAACACTGAAGCTTTCTTT. This rearrangement joins TRBV5-6 to TRBJ1-1; D unclear. Germline V gene sequence: CDR1 SGHDT, CDR2 YYEEEE. The CDR3 is 15 amino acids. V shed 4 bases and J shed 1 base, with 14 bases lying between them. The whole variable domain, remainder taken from reference TRBV5-6 and TRBJ1-1, is DAGVTQSPTHLIKTRGQQVTLRCSPKSGHDTVSWYQQALGQGPQFIFQYYEEEERQRGNFPDRFSGHQFPNYSSELNVNALLLGDSALYLCASSLTGLGNTEAFFGQGTRLTVV.

The V and J genes are TRBV4-2 and TRBJ2-2, with D uncertain. Looked up from germline, CDR1 is LGHNA and CDR2 is YNFKEQ. The CDR3 runs 16 residues. V was pared by 1 base and J by 0 bases, with 9 bases between. In DNA form, the CDR3 reads TGTGCCAGCAGCCAAGTAGGTGCGGCGAACACCGGGGAGCTGTTTTTT. Translating gives CASSQVGAANTGELFF.

CDR3 loop: CASSQRLAGGETQYF. Written as DNA, the CDR3 is TGCGCCAGCAGCCAAAGACTAGCGGGAGGGGAGACCCAGTACTTC. The chain links TRBV4-3 to TRBJ2-5, with TRBD2 identical over 14 bases. The CDR3 is 15 amino acids. Germline trimming cut 2 bases from V and 5 bases from J; bases unmatched to any gene: 1. Per the germline V gene, CDR1 is LGHNA and CDR2 is YSLEER.

The chain has TRBV5-6 and TRBJ2-2; 8 positions agree with TRBD2. CDR3 size: 19 residues. Trimming took 4 bases from V and 0 from J; bases not matched to a gene: 14. From germline, CDR1 is SGHDT and CDR2 YYEEEE. Here the CDR3 DNA reads TGTGCCAGCAGCATCACCAGGATAGCGGGACCGTCGAACACCGGGGAGCTGTTTTTT. It yields the protein CASSITRIAGPSNTGELFF.

Regarding this clone: The junction departs from germline at one end; a sequencing error may be responsible. The rearrangement links TRBV29-1 to TRBJ1-2, with 8 bases that match TRBD1. Looked up from germline, CDR1 is SQVTM and CDR2 is ANQGSEA. The CDR3 is 13 amino acids. The DNA for the CDR3 is TGCAGCGTTGAGGAGGTACAGGGGGGGAGCTACCCCTTC. This codes for CSVEEVQGGSYPF. The variable domain in full, with the rest retrieved from reference TRBV29-1 and TRBJ1-2, is SAVISQKPSRDICQRGTSLTIQCQVDSQVTMMFWYRQQPGQSLTLIATANQGSEATYESGFVIDKFPISRPNLTFSTLTVSNMSPEDSSIYLCSVEEVQGGSYPFGSGTRLTVV.

The chain couples TRBV4-2 to TRBJ2-7; D possibly corresponds to TRBD2 (8 bases). This CDR3 is built from 16 residues. V gave up 1 base and J gave up 2 bases, with 15 bases separating them. Per the germline V gene, CDR1 is LGHNA and CDR2 is YNFKEQ. For the CDR3, the DNA is TGTGCCAGCAGCCAAGCCGGGGGGGACAGTACCTACGAGCAGTACTTC. Its protein is CASSQAGGDSTYEQYF.

The chain is built from TRBV2 and TRBJ2-5; 8 positions match TRBD2. Germline CDR1 SNHLY, CDR2 FYNNEI. The CDR3 loop spans 15 amino acids. V gave up 6 bases and J gave up 4 bases; unmatched junction bases: 10. Here the CDR3 reads CASRDTGGPGETQYF. The DNA of the CDR3 is TGTGCCAGCAGGGATACGGGGGGGCCGGGAGAGACCCAGTACTTC. Full variable domain (outside the CDR3, taken from reference TRBV2 and TRBJ2-5): EPEVTQTPSHQVTQMGQEVILRCVPISNHLYFYWYRQILGQKVEFLVSFYNNEISEKSEIFDDQFSVERPDGSNFTLKIRSTKLEDSAMYFCASRDTGGPGETQYFGPGTRLLVL.

On this clone: The junction departs from germline at one end; a sequencing error may be responsible. The chain links TRBV7-3 to TRBJ1-5, with 10 bases fitting TRBD1. The length of the CDR3 is 16 residues. Per the germline V gene, CDR1 is SGHTA and CDR2 is FQGTGA. The CDR3, as DNA: TGTGCCAGCAGCGCGGGACAGGGGCGATTAGATCAGCCCCAGAATTTT. Amino acids: CASSAGQGRLDQPQNF.

This chain links TRBV5-4 with TRBJ2-7, with a possible D match to TRBD2 (5 bases). Germline values: CDR1 SGHNT, CDR2 YYREEE (reference sequence). V gave up 0 bases and J gave up 3 bases, with 10 bases separating them. The CDR3 length is 14 residues. CDR3 sequence: CASSLDPGSYEQYF. The CDR3 region has the DNA TGTGCCAGCAGCTTGGATCCTGGGAGCTACGAGCAGTACTTC.

V and J are TRBV4-3 and TRBJ2-1, with 8 nucleotides matching TRBD2. The V and J ends lost 0 bases and 7 bases, in that order; junction bases with no gene match: 8. Germline CDR1 reads LGHNA; CDR2 reads YSLEER. CDR3 length: 16 amino acids. The CDR3 DNA reads as TGCGCCAGCAGCCAAGAGATAGCGGGAAGGACGAATGAGCAGTTCTTC. This gives the protein CASSQEIAGRTNEQFF.

The chain recombines TRBV4-2 with TRBJ1-3; the D gene is possibly TRBD1 (6 bases). The V end was cut by 4 bases, the J end by 2 bases, with 9 bases between. CDR3 length equals 14 residues. Germline loops: CDR1 LGHNA, CDR2 YNFKEQ. The CDR3 is CASSPQGPGNTIYF. The CDR3 nucleotides are TGTGCCAGCAGCCCACAGGGTCCTGGAAACACCATATATTTT.

This chain uses TRBV5-4 with TRBJ2-1; unclear D gene. Germline lookup yields CDR1 SGHNT and CDR2 YYREEE (reference sequence). Trimming pared 1 base from V and 0 bases from J, leaving 8 bases between. The CDR3 extends over 15 amino acids. CDR3 nucleotide sequence: TGTGCCAGCAGCTTGCGGGTAGACTCCTACAATGAGCAGTTCTTC. Its protein product is CASSLRVDSYNEQFF. Looking up the rest from reference TRBV5-4 and TRBJ2-1 gives the full variable domain: ETGVTQSPTHLIKTRGQQVTLRCSSQSGHNTVSWYQQALGQGPQFIFQYYREEENGRGNFPPRFSGLQFPNYSSELNVNALELDDSALYLCASSLRVDSYNEQFFGPGTRLTVL.

The chain is built from TRBV28 and TRBJ1-2; no clear D gene. This CDR3 spans 14 amino acids. The germline gives CDR1 MDHEN, CDR2 SYDVKM. The V gene lost 7 bases and the J gene lost 5 bases, with 17 bases spanning the gap. The DNA for the CDR3 is TGTGCCAGCAACCCAATACAGAGCAGATATGGCTACACCTTC. Amino acid sequence: CASNPIQSRYGYTF.

J is TRBJ2-7 and V is TRBV4-3; 10 bases agree with TRBD2. Germline V gene data show CDR1 as LGHNA and CDR2 as YSLEER. The CDR3 consists of 17 residues. Trimming removed 0 bases from V and 5 bases from J; junction bases left unmatched: 10. The CDR3 region is CASSQEGLAGVDNEQYF. CDR3 nucleotides: TGCGCCAGCAGCCAAGAAGGGCTAGCGGGAGTAGACAACGAGCAGTACTTC.

This chain uses TRBV9 with TRBJ1-2; 7 nucleotides agree with TRBD1. The CDR3 totals 14 residues. Germline CDR1 and CDR2: SGDLS and YYNGEE. With V trimmed by 3 bases and J by 4 bases, 6 bases remained unmatched. The CDR3, as DNA: TGTGCCAGCAGCGCCGCGGACAGGAGCTATGGCTACACCTTC. Encoded protein: CASSAADRSYGYTF. The full variable domain, in which reference TRBV9 and TRBJ1-2 provide the parts outside the CDR3, is DSGVTQTPKHLITATGQRVTLRCSPRSGDLSVYWYQQSLDQGLQFLIQYYNGEERAKGNILERFSAQQFPDLHSELNLSSLELGDSALYFCASSAADRSYGYTFGSGTRLTVV.

The chain recombines TRBV9 with TRBJ2-2; D is perhaps TRBD2 (5 bases). Trimming shortened V by 7 bases and J by 5 bases, and 12 bases separated the two germline ends. The CDR3 is made up of 13 amino acids. Germline CDR1 SGDLS, CDR2 YYNGEE. CDR3 protein: CASAASPTGELFF. CDR3 DNA sequence: TGTGCCAGCGCAGCTAGCCCAACCGGGGAGCTGTTTTTT.